One sample yielded the 8 T cell receptor beta chains listed below, sequenced in a study of beta chain features in type 1 diabetes. The authors reverse transcribed all of the isolated RNA, so sequencing captured expressed TCRB transcripts. Clones were read by immunoSEQ multiplex PCR, and TCRdb kept only the in-frame ones, dropping some. The sample has a few hundred thousand clones; 12% to 15% are singletons. Source material: central memory CD4+ T cells from blood. These receptors were obtained from a young man in good health.

The V gene is TRBV5-1, the J gene TRBJ2-3; D ambiguous. From germline, CDR1 is SGHRS and CDR2 YFSETQ. With 0 bases removed from V and 4 bases from J, the gap between germline ends came to 6 bases. This CDR3 is built from 13 residues. The CDR3 is CASSLGNPDTQYF. Written as DNA, the CDR3 is TGCGCCAGCAGCTTGGGAAACCCAGATACGCAGTATTTT.

In its sample, this clone was seen a few times. This rearrangement joins TRBV11-3 to TRBJ2-1; 10 bases map to TRBD2. The CDR3 totals 15 residues. V was clipped by 5 bases and J by 6 bases; unmatched bases: 7. Germline-derived CDR1 and CDR2 are SGHNT and YENEEA. DNA for the CDR3: TGTGCCAGCAGCCTCCAGCGGGGGGGCGGCAATGAGCAGTTCTTC. This gives the protein CASSLQRGGGNEQFF.

This clone came up many times. CDR3 sequence reads: CASSPDPRVNGYTF. The CDR3 DNA is TGTGCCAGCAGCCCGGACCCCCGAGTGAATGGCTACACCTTC. The chain uses TRBV11-2 and TRBJ1-2; no firm D call. The CDR3 has 14 residues. V was cut by 5 bases and J by 6 bases, with 16 bases left in between. Germline V gene data show CDR1 as SGHAT and CDR2 as FQNNGV.

This clone was counted only a few times. The chain combines TRBV27 with TRBJ2-1, with a possible D match to TRBD1 (8 bases). In germline, CDR1 is MNHEY, CDR2 SMNVEV (reference sequence). The CDR3 has 17 residues. V was pared by 6 bases and J by 6 bases, with 24 bases between. The CDR3 nucleotides read TGTGCCAGCAGCCAGGGGGGGCGGGACAGGCGCCTCAATGAGCAGTTCTTC. It translates to CASSQGGRDRRLNEQFF.

The sample holds a few counts of this clone. CDR3 sequence (DNA): TGCGCCAGCAGCTTGGACCAGGGTACCTACGAGCAGTACTTC. The encoded protein is CASSLDQGTYEQYF. The chain joins TRBV5-1 to TRBJ2-7; TRBD1 is a possible D gene (5 bases). Germline CDR1 and CDR2: SGHRS and YFSETQ. This CDR3 spans 14 amino acids. V was clipped by 0 bases and J by 2 bases, with 9 bases between them.

This clone was counted between two and nine times. The sample carries other DNA sequences with the same CDR3. V and J are TRBV11-2 and TRBJ2-1; 8 nucleotides align to TRBD1. The CDR3 is 13 residues long. The J segment lost 10 bases and the V segment lost 1 base, leaving 3 bases of the junction unmatched. The germline V gene has CDR1 SGHAT and CDR2 FQNNGV. CDR3 amino acids: CASSLGDRGEQFF. CDR3 DNA: TGTGCCAGCAGCTTAGGTGACAGGGGCGAGCAGTTCTTC.

V is TRBV29-1 and J is TRBJ1-2; D is uncertain. Germline CDR1 reads SQVTM; CDR2 reads ANQGSEA. V was shortened by 6 bases and J by 6 bases, with 17 bases between the two germline ends. This CDR3 has 13 amino acids. This chain's CDR3 is CSVRLRSEDGYTF. In DNA, the CDR3 is TGCAGCGTCCGCTTACGCTCCGAGGATGGCTACACCTTC.

J is TRBJ1-5 and V is TRBV7-2; D perhaps matches TRBD1 (5 bases). This CDR3 has 13 amino acids. The V end lost 5 bases, the J end lost 7 bases, and 12 bases lay between the germline ends. CDR1 and CDR2 (germline): SGHTA, FQGNSA. The CDR3 spells CASSPRRGQPQHF. The CDR3 DNA follows: TGTGCCAGCAGCCCGCGGAGGGGACAGCCCCAGCATTTT.